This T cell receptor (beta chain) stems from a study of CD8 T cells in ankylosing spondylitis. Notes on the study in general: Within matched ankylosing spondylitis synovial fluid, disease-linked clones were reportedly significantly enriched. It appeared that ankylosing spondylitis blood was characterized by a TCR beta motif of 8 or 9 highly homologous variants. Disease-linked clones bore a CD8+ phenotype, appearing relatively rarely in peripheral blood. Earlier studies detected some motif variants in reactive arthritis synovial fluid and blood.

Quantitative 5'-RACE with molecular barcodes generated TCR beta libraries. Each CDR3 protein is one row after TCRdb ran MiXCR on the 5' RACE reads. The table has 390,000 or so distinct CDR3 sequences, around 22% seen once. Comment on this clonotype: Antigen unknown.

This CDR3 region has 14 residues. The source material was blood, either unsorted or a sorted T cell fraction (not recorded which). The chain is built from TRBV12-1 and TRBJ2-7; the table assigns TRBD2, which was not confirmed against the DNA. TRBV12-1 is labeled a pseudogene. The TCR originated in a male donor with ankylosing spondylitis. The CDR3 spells CATPPVRGSYEQYF. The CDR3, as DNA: TGTGCCACCCCTCCGGTTCGCGGGAGTTACGAGCAGTACTTC.